A single sample is the source of the 11 T cell receptor beta chains below, sequenced in a study of cytomegalovirus exposure and HLA in healthy donors. This PCR relied on a set of 60 Vbeta primers and 13 Jbeta primers. This table comes from immunoSEQ multiplex PCR, and its TCRdb copy is limited to in-frame clones, with some not included. This table has 90,000 to 120,000 clones, 65% to 85% appearing once. Sequencing was performed on PBMCs. The receptors derive from a man aged 25-45 years in good health and CMV-seronegative.

The chain uses TRBV14 and TRBJ2-3, with 8 nucleotides matching TRBD1. Germline trimming cut 6 bases from V and 2 bases from J; bases unmatched to any gene: 7. CDR3 length: 15 amino acids. From germline, CDR1 is SGHDN and CDR2 FVKESK. CDR3 nucleotide sequence: TGTGCCAGCAGGGGGACAGGTCTCCCCACAGATACGCAGTATTTT. Translated, it gives CASRGTGLPTDTQYF.

This clone appeared a few times. CDR3 DNA: TGTGCCAGCAGGTTCTTTGGGGACACCCGGAAAGATGGCTACACCTTC. Translating gives CASRFFGDTRKDGYTF. The J gene is TRBJ1-2, the V gene TRBV28, with a tentative D call TRBD1 (6 bases). The V end lost 6 bases, the J end lost 6 bases, and 23 bases lay between the germline ends. The CDR3 runs to 16 residues. Per the germline V gene, CDR1 is MDHEN and CDR2 is SYDVKM.

The chain joins TRBV2 to TRBJ2-4; 7 bases align to TRBD1. V shed 9 bases and J 3 bases; nucleotides not matched to a gene: 8. There are 14 residues in the CDR3. The germline gives CDR1 SNHLY, CDR2 FYNNEI. CDR3 nucleotides: TGTGCCAGACAGGGGAGTTTGGACAAAAACATTCAGTACTTC. Residues: CARQGSLDKNIQYF.

The chain recombines TRBV5-6 with TRBJ1-2; D unresolved. Germline loops: CDR1 SGHDT, CDR2 YYEEEE. The CDR3 has 14 residues. The V end was cut by 5 bases, the J end by 1 base, with 12 bases between. The CDR3 nucleotides read TGTGCCAGCAGTGGTCTGGGAGTTAACTATGGCTACACCTTC. As protein: CASSGLGVNYGYTF.

This chain links TRBV7-3 with TRBJ1-1, with D unclear. CDR3 length equals 13 residues. Trimming cost V 1 base and J 0 bases, with 3 bases left between them. The germline V gene has CDR1 SGHTA and CDR2 FQGTGA. CDR3 amino acids: CASSLRLNTEAFF. The CDR3 DNA sequence: TGTGCCAGCAGCTTAAGGCTGAACACTGAAGCTTTCTTT.

The chain is built from TRBV25-1 and TRBJ2-3, with D possibly matching TRBD1 (5 bases). CDR1 and CDR2 from the germline V gene are MGHDK and SYGVNS. The CDR3 totals 13 residues. Trimming cost V 5 bases and J 4 bases, with 10 bases left between them. CDR3 region: CASSPQGPDTQYF. CDR3 in DNA: TGTGCCAGCAGTCCGCAGGGCCCAGATACGCAGTATTTT.

V is TRBV20-1 and J is TRBJ2-7; no clear D gene. The CDR3 spans 11 residues. Germline values: CDR1 DFQATT, CDR2 SNEGSKA (reference sequence). V was pared by 2 bases and J by 2 bases, with 4 bases between. CDR3 loop: CSARLTYEQYF. The CDR3, as DNA: TGCAGTGCTAGATTAACCTACGAGCAGTACTTC.

The rearrangement links TRBV5-6 to TRBJ2-7; no definite D call. There are 13 residues in the CDR3. Germline V CDR1 and CDR2: SGHDT, YYEEEE. Trimming took 0 bases from V and 7 from J, leaving 11 bases between them. CDR3 DNA sequence: TGTGCCAGCAGCTTGGCTGGCAGACATGAGCAGTACTTC. Protein product: CASSLAGRHEQYF.

The J gene is TRBJ2-3, the V gene TRBV5-1, with 9 bases lining up with TRBD2. The CDR3 sequence is 15 residues long. V gave up 4 bases and J gave up 0 bases; unmatched junction bases: 3. Per germline, CDR1 SGHRS and CDR2 YFSETQ. The CDR3: CASSVSGGSTDTQYF. CDR3 nucleotide sequence: TGCGCCAGCAGCGTTAGCGGGGGCAGCACAGATACGCAGTATTTT.

The chain is built from TRBV28 and TRBJ2-7, with D perhaps TRBD2 (7 bases). Per the germline V gene, CDR1 is MDHEN and CDR2 is SYDVKM. This CDR3 is built from 13 residues. V was shortened by 8 bases and J by 2 bases, with 13 bases between the two germline ends. CDR3 loop: CASGKGGAYEQYF. CDR3 DNA: TGTGCCAGCGGTAAGGGGGGGGCCTACGAGCAGTACTTC.

This clone was counted many times. The V gene is TRBV5-1, the J gene TRBJ1-6; D is unclear. This CDR3 contains 14 residues. CDR1 and CDR2 from the germline V gene are SGHRS and YFSETQ. V was pared by 0 bases and J by 10 bases, with 11 bases between. DNA of the CDR3: TGCGCCAGCAGCTTGGAGGAGGTTTACTCACCCCTCCACTTT. Encoded protein: CASSLEEVYSPLHF.